This T cell receptor beta chain was documented in a study of blood T cell repertoires in COVID-19. Study details: Sources were T cells, B-cell-depleted T cells, or PBMCs; the material itself was cDNA or gDNA.

The length of the CDR3 is 15 residues. Germline assignment: CDR1 MNHEY and CDR2 SVGAGI. V was cut by 0 bases and J by 1 base, with 7 bases left in between. Cohorts were determined from participant-reported clinical history. The data were produced by immunoSEQ multiplex PCR, yet TCRdb's version contains in-frame clones alone and is incomplete. The sample carries roughly 310,000 clones, around nine tenths recorded once. The chain is built from TRBV6-5 and TRBJ1-5; perhaps TRBD1 as D (6 bases). The material sequenced was PBMCs or T cells enriched from blood (not recorded which). The receptor's source is a man in his sixties who had recovered from COVID-19. CDR3 nucleotides: TGTGCCAGCAGTTACTCTCAGGGGAGCAATCAGCCCCAGCATTTT. Translated, it gives CASSYSQGSNQPQHF.